These T cell receptor beta chains were read from a single sample in a study of CD8+CD57+ T cells in acquired aplastic anemia. TCRdb processed the reads anew with MiXCR; each CDR3 protein has one entry. The sample includes 150,000 to 200,000 distinct CDR3 sequences, about three fifths of them seen just once. The source material was sorted CD4+, CD8+, or CD8+CD57+ T cells (not recorded which) from PBMCs. Every receptor here comes from a human donor with severe aplastic anemia or a healthy control (not recorded which). Both conserved end residues are part of each CDR3. The D gene is left open where the match is weak. Clone size is given for some rows only: seen once, a few or many times, or a class if the clone is expanded.

>.|TRBJ2-3|10|.|TRBV29-1
CSVDADTQYF
TGCAGCGTTGATGCAGATACGCAGTATTTT
>.|TRBJ2-7|13|once|TRBV12-3/TRBV12-4
CASPPGPTYEQYF
TGTGCCAGCCCCCCAGGACCCACCTACGAGCAGTACTTC
>TRBD1|TRBJ2-7|13|.|TRBV9
CASTTTGEDEQYF
TGTGCCAGCACCACGACAGGGGAGGACGAGCAGTACTTC
>.|TRBJ1-2|16|.|TRBV2
CASSPSRVPASYGYTF
TGTGCCAGCAGCCCATCAAGGGTCCCGGCTAGCTATGGCTACACCTTC
>TRBD2|TRBJ2-2|16|once|TRBV25-1
CASSGAGADTLGELLF
TGTGCCAGCAGTGGCGCGGGAGCGGACACCCTCGGGGAGCTGCTTTTT
>.|TRBJ1-1|15|many|TRBV7-8
CASSSPPGLGTEAFF
TGTGCCAGCAGCTCCCCCCCGGGGCTAGGCACTGAAGCTTTCTTT
>.|TRBJ2-1|14|.|TRBV20-1
CSATRTVSYNEQFF
TGCAGTGCAACCCGGACAGTCTCCTACAATGAGCAGTTCTTC
>TRBD1|TRBJ1-2|13|.|TRBV7-9
CASRTGVKDGYTF
TGTGCCAGCAGAACAGGGGTCAAGGATGGCTACACCTTC
>TRBD2|TRBJ2-3|17|many|TRBV5-1
CASRQHPSGGATDTQYF
TGCGCCAGCAGGCAGCACCCTAGCGGGGGGGCCACAGATACGCAGTATTTT
>.|TRBJ2-7|13|.|TRBV5-1
CASSVDSGYEQYF
TGCGCCAGCAGCGTGGACAGTGGGTACGAGCAGTACTTC
>TRBD2|TRBJ2-2|17|.|TRBV7-2
CASSLRLAGSDTGELFF
TGTGCCAGCAGCTTACGACTAGCGGGGTCTGACACCGGGGAGCTGTTTTTT
>TRBD1|TRBJ1-2|15|few|TRBV28
CASSLGTGGADGYTF
TGTGCCAGCAGTCTTGGGACAGGGGGCGCAGATGGCTACACCTTC
>TRBD1|TRBJ2-7|15|.|TRBV19
CASSIGSGQGYEQYF
TGTGCCAGTAGTATTGGGTCCGGACAGGGGTACGAGCAGTACTTC
>.|TRBJ1-2|14|.|TRBV7-9
CASSFTGKGYGYTF
TGTGCCAGCAGCTTCACAGGGAAGGGGTATGGCTACACCTTC
>TRBD1|TRBJ1-1|12|.|TRBV29-1
CSARWDRGHAFF
TGCAGCGCCAGATGGGACAGGGGGCATGCTTTCTTT
>.|TRBJ2-5|13|.|TRBV12-3/TRBV12-4
CASVVAGQETQYF
TGTGCCAGCGTGGTGGCAGGGCAAGAGACCCAGTACTTC
>.|TRBJ2-5|15|.|TRBV5-4
CASSWDSRLGGTQYF
TGTGCCAGCAGTTGGGACTCTCGCTTAGGGGGGACCCAGTACTTC
>.|TRBJ2-1|14|.|TRBV2
CASSEVAGYNEQFF
TGTGCCAGCAGTGAAGTGGCTGGATACAATGAGCAGTTCTTC
>.|TRBJ2-2|12|.|TRBV24-1
CATGGWGGELFF
TGTGCCACCGGGGGTTGGGGCGGGGAGCTGTTTTTT
>.|TRBJ2-7|12|.|TRBV10-1
CASTVGFDEQYF
TGCGCCAGCACTGTGGGGTTCGACGAGCAGTACTTC
>.|TRBJ2-1|12|.|TRBV20-1
CSAPEGIDEQFF
TGCAGTGCTCCAGAAGGGATAGATGAGCAGTTCTTC
>TRBD2|TRBJ2-5|15|.|TRBV7-7
CASSSSGTSRETQYF
TGTGCTAGCAGCTCTTCCGGGACTAGTCGAGAGACCCAGTACTTC
>.|TRBJ2-1|13|many|TRBV10-3
CATRGESYNEQFF
TGTGCCACTAGAGGAGAGTCCTACAATGAGCAGTTCTTC
>TRBD1|TRBJ1-1|13|.|TRBV30
CAWSGTGTTEAFF
TGTGCCTGGAGCGGGACAGGTACCACTGAAGCTTTCTTT
>TRBD2|TRBJ2-2|15|.|TRBV7-3
CASSYAGGRTGELFF
TGTGCCAGCAGCTATGCGGGAGGGCGCACCGGGGAGCTGTTTTTT
>TRBD2|TRBJ2-1|14|.|TRBV20-1
CSARGREGRNEQFF
TGCAGTGCTAGAGGGAGGGAGGGCCGGAATGAGCAGTTCTTC
>.|TRBJ2-7|9|few|TRBV5-1
CSGLYEQYF
TGCTCAGGGCTGTACGAGCAGTACTTC
>TRBD2|TRBJ2-7|13|.|TRBV19
CASSKGLAAEQYF
TGTGCCAGTAGTAAGGGACTAGCCGCCGAGCAGTACTTC
>TRBD2|TRBJ2-7|14|many|TRBV7-9
CASSLVGGDYEQYF
TGTGCCAGCAGCTTAGTTGGGGGGGACTACGAGCAGTACTTC
>.|TRBJ2-2|15|.|TRBV7-9
CAGVPGTGNTGELFF
TGTGCCGGCGTTCCCGGGACTGGAAACACCGGGGAGCTGTTTTTT
>.|TRBJ2-2|14|.|TRBV29-1
CSALGEGRTGELFF
TGCAGCGCCCTCGGCGAAGGGAGGACCGGGGAGCTGTTTTTT
>.|TRBJ2-3|14|.|TRBV7-9
CASSLDGGGSTQYF
TGTGCCAGCAGCTTAGACGGGGGCGGTAGTACGCAGTATTTT
>.|TRBJ2-7|15|.|TRBV29-1
CSVERTSGLHYEQYF
TGCAGCGTTGAACGGACGAGCGGGCTTCATTACGAGCAGTACTTC
>TRBD2|TRBJ2-2|16|.|TRBV2
CATSPPSGGRGGELFF
TGTGCCACGTCGCCGCCTAGCGGGGGGCGGGGCGGGGAGCTGTTTTTT
>.|TRBJ1-1|14|once|TRBV28
CASSLEALNTEAFF
TGTGCCAGCAGTTTAGAGGCGTTGAACACTGAAGCTTTCTTT
>.|TRBJ2-1|14|.|TRBV25-1
CASSKPPEYNEQFF
TGTGCCAGCAGTAAACCCCCGGAGTACAATGAGCAGTTCTTC
>TRBD2|TRBJ2-1|16|.|TRBV19
CASSIAGGPPYNEQFF
TGTGCCAGTAGTATAGCGGGGGGGCCTCCCTACAATGAGCAGTTCTTC
>.|TRBJ1-1|10|.|TRBV2
CASTGTEAFF
TGTGCCAGCACCGGGACTGAAGCTTTCTTT
>.|TRBJ2-6|15|few|TRBV7-8
CASSATAAGANVLTF
TGTGCCAGCAGCGCAACAGCGGCTGGGGCCAACGTCCTGACTTTC
>TRBD2|TRBJ2-7|15|.|TRBV15
CATSRVAGAPYEQYF
TGTGCCACCAGCAGAGTAGCGGGGGCCCCTTACGAGCAGTACTTC
>.|TRBJ1-1|13|many|TRBV27
CASSHEGDTEAFF
TGTGCCAGCAGTCACGAGGGAGATACTGAAGCTTTCTTT
>.|TRBJ1-1|13|many|TRBV19
CASTLGGNTEAFF
TGTGCCAGTACCTTAGGAGGGAACACTGAAGCTTTCTTT
>.|TRBJ1-2|18|.|TRBV7-9
CASSLGAASGGEDYGYTF
TGTGCCAGCAGCTTAGGGGCCGCTTCGGGAGGGGAGGATTATGGCTACACCTTC
>TRBD1|TRBJ2-3|15|many|TRBV9
CASSGQGASTDTQYF
TGTGCCAGCAGTGGACAGGGCGCATCCACAGATACGCAGTATTTT
>.|TRBJ2-1|14|many|TRBV20-1
CSAIPEGSFNEQFF
TGCAGTGCCATCCCCGAGGGATCCTTCAATGAGCAGTTCTTC
>.|TRBJ2-3|15|.|TRBV20-1
CSARDAGLSTDTQYF
TGCAGTGCTAGAGATGCCGGACTGAGCACAGATACGCAGTATTTT